The 27 T cell receptor beta chains reported below all come from one sample, sequenced in a study of tumor-infiltrating lymphocytes in localized non-small cell lung cancer. TCRdb keeps only in-frame clones here, not all; method: immunoSEQ multiplex PCR. The sample yields about 16,000 clones, around three quarters seen once. Sequenced input: lung tumor tissue. All receptors derive from a human donor with non-small cell lung cancer.

V is TRBV9 and J is TRBJ2-1, with D unclear. The germline V gene encodes CDR1 SGDLS and CDR2 YYNGEE. This CDR3 has 15 amino acids. V shed 0 bases and J shed 0 bases, with 7 bases lying between them. This CDR3 reads CASSVAPSSYNEQFF. CDR3 in DNA: TGTGCCAGCAGCGTAGCCCCTAGCTCCTACAATGAGCAGTTCTTC.

This clone was recorded a few times. The genes are TRBV6-5 and TRBJ2-7; D is unresolved. V lost 7 bases, J lost 4 bases, and 17 bases lay in between. The CDR3 is made up of 14 amino acids. Germline loops: CDR1 MNHEY, CDR2 SVGAGI. CDR3 region: CASNLRQASYEQYF. CDR3 sequence (DNA): TGTGCCAGCAACTTGCGGCAGGCCTCGTACGAGCAGTACTTC.

The chain recombines TRBV7-9 with TRBJ2-3; tentative D call: TRBD2 (5 bases). Germline lookup yields CDR1 SEHNR and CDR2 FQNEAQ (reference sequence). V lost 5 bases to trimming and J lost 11 bases, with 14 bases between them. The CDR3 spans 12 residues. The CDR3: CASSDSRGGQYF. DNA of the CDR3: TGTGCCAGCAGCGATTCCCGAGGAGGGCAGTATTTT.

This sequence joins TRBV29-1 and TRBJ2-5, with D unclear. The CDR3 spans 13 residues. Germline CDR1 SQVTM, CDR2 ANQGSEA. V lost 3 bases, J lost 5 bases, and 13 bases lay in between. In nucleotides, the CDR3 is TGCAGCGTTGACAGGAATCTACGGGAGACCCAGTACTTC. The encoded protein is CSVDRNLRETQYF.

The chain is built from TRBV7-9 and TRBJ1-2; D is possibly TRBD1 (5 bases). Germline-derived CDR1 and CDR2 are SEHNR and FQNEAQ (reference sequence). The CDR3 runs to 15 residues. Trimming removed 5 bases at V and 2 bases at J, with 15 bases between. DNA of the CDR3: TGTGCCAGCAGCCTTGGGGCAGAGATAAACTATGGCTACACCTTC. This encodes CASSLGAEINYGYTF. The whole variable domain, filled in from reference TRBV7-9 and TRBJ1-2, reads DTGVSQNPRHKITKRGQNVTFRCDPISEHNRLYWYRQTLGQGPEFLTYFQNEAQLEKSRLLSDRFSAERPKGSFSTLEIQRTEQGDSAMYLCASSLGAEINYGYTFGSGTRLTVV.

This rearrangement joins TRBV5-1 to TRBJ2-1; unclear D gene. CDR3 length equals 14 residues. V lost 0 bases and J lost 6, with 10 bases in between. CDR1 and CDR2 (germline): SGHRS, YFSETQ. CDR3 nucleotides: TGCGCCAGCAGCTTGGCAGGTCTCCCCAATGAGCAGTTCTTC. Translated, it gives CASSLAGLPNEQFF.

The chain carries TRBV10-2 and TRBJ2-3, with 11 bases fitting TRBD2. In germline, CDR1 is WSHSY, CDR2 SAAADI. Germline trimming cut 7 bases from V and 4 bases from J; bases unmatched to any gene: 13. The CDR3 sequence is 17 residues long. CDR3 sequence (DNA): TGCGCCAGCACCCCTACTAGCGGGGGCCACCTTGCAGATACGCAGTATTTT. It is translated as CASTPTSGGHLADTQYF.

The rearrangement links TRBV7-6 to TRBJ1-1; D is undetermined. Germline CDR1 SGHVS, CDR2 FNYEAQ. There are 13 residues in the CDR3. Trimming shortened V by 6 bases and J by 1 base, and 9 bases separated the two germline ends. CDR3 nucleotides: TGTGCCAGCAGGAGGAACGGGAACACTGAAGCTTTCTTT. This sequence encodes CASRRNGNTEAFF.

V is TRBV10-3 and J is TRBJ2-7; 7 bases align to TRBD1. Germline values: CDR1 ENHRY, CDR2 SYGVKD. After removal of 6 bases from V and 4 bases from J, the junction contained 6 bases not matched to a gene. This CDR3 contains 13 residues. The CDR3 nucleotides read TGTGCCATCAGGGGGGACAGCCCGTACGAGCAGTACTTC. Residues: CAIRGDSPYEQYF.

The chain links TRBV7-2 to TRBJ1-3; no definite D call. CDR3 length: 16 amino acids. Germline V gives CDR1 SGHTA, CDR2 FQGNSA. Trimming removed 7 bases from V and 0 bases from J, with 16 bases in between. CDR3 protein: CASNNDGPISGNTIYF. CDR3 nucleotide sequence: TGTGCCAGCAACAACGACGGACCTATCTCTGGAAACACCATATATTTT.

The chain joins TRBV28 to TRBJ1-1; D might be TRBD1 (6 bases). Between the trimmed V and J ends, which lost 4 bases and 2 bases, there was a span of 11 bases. The CDR3 spans 14 residues. The germline V gene has CDR1 MDHEN and CDR2 SYDVKM. Here the CDR3 DNA reads TGTGCCAGCAGTTCGACAGGTCCTAACACTGAAGCTTTCTTT. Amino acids: CASSSTGPNTEAFF.

This sequence joins TRBV5-1 and TRBJ2-5; 7 bases fit TRBD2. The ends lost 0 bases at V and 3 bases at J; junction bases unmatched: 2. The CDR3 runs 14 residues. The germline gives CDR1 SGHRS, CDR2 YFSETQ. The chain's CDR3 is CASSLVAGEETQYF. The CDR3 DNA reads TGCGCCAGCAGCTTGGTAGCGGGCGAAGAGACCCAGTACTTC.

The chain couples TRBV5-6 to TRBJ1-5, with TRBD1 matching 8 bases. The CDR3 runs to 14 residues. Germline V gene sequence: CDR1 SGHDT, CDR2 YYEEEE. Germline trimming cut 3 bases from V and 4 bases from J; bases unmatched to any gene: 3. The CDR3 reads CASSSQGANQPQHF. CDR3 DNA: TGTGCCAGCAGCTCTCAGGGGGCGAATCAGCCCCAGCATTTT.

A few counts support this clone. This chain joins TRBV4-1 and TRBJ2-7; D is possibly TRBD1 (6 bases). This CDR3 spans 15 amino acids. V lost 4 bases, J lost 2 bases, and 15 bases lay in between. The germline CDR1 and CDR2 sequences are MGHRA and YSYEKL. The CDR3 is CASSRGGFRAYEQYF. Written as DNA, the CDR3 is TGCGCCAGCAGCCGAGGGGGTTTCAGGGCCTACGAGCAGTACTTC.

V is TRBV29-1 and J is TRBJ2-7, with TRBD2 identical over 11 bases. V shed 4 bases, J shed 4 bases, and the junction held 6 bases outside the gene matches. The CDR3 length is 14 residues. CDR1 and CDR2 (germline): SQVTM, ANQGSEA. The CDR3: CSVAKGTSGYEQYF. For the CDR3, the DNA is TGCAGCGTTGCAAAAGGGACTAGCGGTTACGAGCAGTACTTC.

This chain links TRBV6-6 with TRBJ2-4; TRBD1 agrees at 9 bases. CDR3 length: 16 residues. Germline V CDR1 and CDR2: MNHNY, SVGAGI (reference sequence). V lost 2 bases and J lost 7; bases outside the gene matches: 9. The CDR3 DNA is TGTGCCAGCAGTTACCCACAGGGGGCCTACCGGAACATTCAGTACTTC. It is translated as CASSYPQGAYRNIQYF.

The genes are TRBV19 and TRBJ1-1, with unresolved D. The CDR3 is 14 residues long. Germline CDR1 and CDR2: LNHDA and SQIVND (reference sequence). Trimming cost V 1 base and J 4 bases, with 10 bases left between them. CDR3 nucleotide sequence: TGTGCCAGTAGTATAGCGGGGTTTGGCACTGAAGCTTTCTTT. Its protein product is CASSIAGFGTEAFF.

The chain couples TRBV4-1 to TRBJ1-5; D may be TRBD1 (5 bases). The germline V gene has CDR1 MGHRA and CDR2 YSYEKL. The CDR3 runs to 15 residues. With 2 bases removed from V and 4 bases from J, the gap between germline ends came to 12 bases. CDR3 bases: TGCGCCAGCAGCCAACGCCGGGACGCAAATCAGCCCCAGCATTTT. Translated, it gives CASSQRRDANQPQHF.

This clone was seen only once. The rearrangement joins TRBV6-5 to TRBJ1-1; TRBD1 matches 8 bases. The germline CDR1 and CDR2 sequences are MNHEY and SVGAGI. V lost 4 bases, J lost 10 bases, and 14 bases stayed unmatched. The CDR3 loop spans 15 amino acids. In DNA, the CDR3 is TGTGCCAGCAGTTCTCGGGACAGGAGACAGGGACGAGCTTTCTTT. It is translated as CASSSRDRRQGRAFF.

This clone was seen more than once but under ten times. CDR3 amino acids: CASARDRDEKLFF. The CDR3 DNA reads as TGTGCTAGTGCCCGGGACAGGGATGAAAAACTGTTTTTT. The chain couples TRBV12-5 to TRBJ1-4, with TRBD1 identical over 9 bases. This CDR3 is built from 13 residues. Trimming removed 7 bases from V and 6 bases from J; junction bases left unmatched: 3. CDR1 is LGHNT and CDR2 is FRNRAP in the germline V gene.

This clone was seen just once. J is TRBJ1-3 and V is TRBV6-1, with D possibly TRBD1 on 6 matching bases. In germline, CDR1 is MNHNS, CDR2 SASEGT. This CDR3 comprises 15 residues. The V end lost 8 bases, the J end lost 0 bases, and 14 bases lay between the germline ends. CDR3 sequence: CASGDQGHSGNTIYF. The CDR3, as DNA: TGTGCCAGCGGAGACCAGGGGCACTCTGGAAACACCATATATTTT.

This chain links TRBV11-3 with TRBJ1-4, with D perhaps matching TRBD1 (6 bases). Germline CDR1 reads SGHNT; CDR2 reads YENEEA. CDR3 length equals 16 residues. The V gene lost 5 bases and the J gene lost 0 bases, with 13 bases spanning the gap. CDR3 coding DNA: TGTGCCAGCAGCGCACGAGGGGGGGCAACTAATGAAAAACTGTTTTTT. The encoded protein is CASSARGGATNEKLFF.

The chain couples TRBV28 to TRBJ2-7, with 7 bases lining up with TRBD1. This CDR3 is 13 amino acids long. Germline V gene lookup returns CDR1 MDHEN and CDR2 SYDVKM. J lost 4 bases, V lost 8 bases, and 8 bases had no gene match. The CDR3 protein is CASHRQGLYEQYF. Written as DNA, the CDR3 is TGTGCCAGCCACCGACAGGGCCTTTACGAGCAGTACTTC.

The chain recombines TRBV6-5 with TRBJ1-6; D remains unclear. This CDR3 comprises 16 residues. V was clipped by 0 bases and J by 8 bases, with 14 bases between them. Germline V gene sequence: CDR1 MNHEY, CDR2 SVGAGI. The CDR3 coding sequence is TGTGCCAGCAGTTACTCGAAACAGAAGCTCGATTCACCCCTCCACTTT. Residues: CASSYSKQKLDSPLHF.

This clone came up a few times. The rearrangement links TRBV30 to TRBJ1-2, with 7 bases lining up with TRBD1. Germline V lookup: CDR1 GTSNPN, CDR2 SVGIG (reference sequence). The V and J ends lost 5 bases and 4 bases, in that order; junction bases with no gene match: 10. The CDR3 totals 14 residues. Written as DNA, the CDR3 is TGTGCCTGGGGAAGGACAGGAGCCAGCTATGGCTACACCTTC. Translated, it gives CAWGRTGASYGYTF. The full variable domain, rest sourced from reference TRBV30 and TRBJ1-2, is SQTIHQWPATLVQPVGSPLSLECTVEGTSNPNLYWYRQAAGRGLQLLFYSVGIGQISSEVPQNLSASRPQDRQFILSSKKLLLSDSGFYLCAWGRTGASYGYTFGSGTRLTVV.

The J gene is TRBJ2-3, the V gene TRBV7-3; D is ambiguous. Germline-derived CDR1 and CDR2 are SGHTA and FQGTGA. Between the trimmed V and J ends, which lost 0 bases and 0 bases, there was a span of 7 bases. The CDR3 contains 15 residues. The CDR3 sequence is CASSLTQDSTDTQYF. CDR3 nucleotides: TGTGCCAGCAGCTTAACCCAGGACAGCACAGATACGCAGTATTTT. The full variable domain, in which reference TRBV7-3 and TRBJ2-3 provide the parts outside the CDR3, is GAGVSQTPSNKVTEKGKYVELRCDPISGHTALYWYRQSLGQGPEFLIYFQGTGAADDSGLPNDRFFAVRPEGSVSTLKIQRTERGDSAVYLCASSLTQDSTDTQYFGPGTRLTVL.

By share of the sample, this clone is medium-sized (0.01 to 0.1%). The chain couples TRBV6-5 to TRBJ1-3, with D possibly being TRBD1 (6 bases). Trimming pared 8 bases from V and 0 bases from J, leaving 14 bases between. CDR3 length: 15 amino acids. Germline V gene sequence: CDR1 MNHEY, CDR2 SVGAGI. The CDR3 nucleotides read TGTGCCAGCGGAGACCAGGGGCACTCTGGAAACACCATATATTTT. Translating gives CASGDQGHSGNTIYF.